Below, 5 T cell receptor beta chains from the same sample are listed, as sequenced in a study of cytomegalovirus exposure and HLA in healthy donors. Amplification used 60 Vbeta primers and 13 Jbeta primers. Profiling relied on immunoSEQ multiplex PCR, and the TCRdb table lists in-frame clones only, not all of them. The sample has some 220,000 clones, 85% to 90% seen once. The sequenced sample was PBMCs. These receptors all stem from a woman in her late teens or twenties in good health and CMV-seronegative.

The V call is TRBV4-1, the J call TRBJ2-7, with D possibly being TRBD1 (6 bases). V was trimmed by 4 bases and J by 3 bases, leaving 13 bases between them. This CDR3 has 14 residues. Germline lookup yields CDR1 MGHRA and CDR2 YSYEKL. CDR3 coding DNA: TGCGCCAGCAGCCTGGGACCAGGGGACTACGAGCAGTACTTC. Protein: CASSLGPGDYEQYF.

V usage is TRBV11-3 and J usage is TRBJ2-7; 10 bases fit TRBD2. Trimming at V came to 0 bases and at J to 2 bases, leaving 1 base not matched to a gene. Germline values: CDR1 SGHNT, CDR2 YENEEA. The CDR3 sequence is 15 residues long. The CDR3 loop reads CASSLETSGTYEQYF. For the CDR3, the DNA is TGTGCCAGCAGCTTAGAAACTAGCGGGACCTACGAGCAGTACTTC.

A note on this clone: Within the sample, other DNA sequences also encode this same CDR3. The chain links TRBV7-7 to TRBJ2-7, with 9 bases identical to TRBD2. The CDR3 extends over 16 amino acids. With V trimmed by 5 bases and J by 1 base, 9 bases remained unmatched. Per the germline V gene, CDR1 is SSHAT and CDR2 is FNYEAQ (reference sequence). CDR3 nucleotide sequence: TGTGCCAGCAGCGCCGGTGGGCGGGGGGGTTCCTACGAGCAGTACTTC. It codes for CASSAGGRGGSYEQYF. Based on the CDR3 plus reference TRBV7-7 and TRBJ2-7, the full variable domain is GAGVSQSPRYKVTKRGQDVTLRCDPISSHATLYWYQQALGQGPEFLTYFNYEAQPDKSGLPSDRFSAERPEGSISTLTIQRTEQRDSAMYRCASSAGGRGGSYEQYFGPGTRLTVT.

The rearrangement uses TRBV19 and TRBJ1-2; no definite D call. Germline values: CDR1 LNHDA, CDR2 SQIVND (reference sequence). The V and J ends lost 5 bases and 8 bases respectively, with 9 bases between them. The CDR3 sequence is 11 residues long. DNA for the CDR3: TGTGCCAGTAGTTACGGTCTCGGCTACACCTTC. This codes for CASSYGLGYTF.

Here the CDR3 DNA reads TGTGCCAGCAGCCGTGACAGTACCTACGAGCAGTACTTC. It encodes CASSRDSTYEQYF. This sequence joins TRBV7-2 and TRBJ2-7; D might be TRBD1 (5 bases). V was trimmed by 5 bases and J by 2 bases, leaving 10 bases between them. Germline CDR1 is SGHTA and CDR2 is FQGNSA. CDR3 length: 13 residues.